This TCR beta chain was retrieved from a study of cytomegalovirus exposure and HLA in healthy donors. Overall study context: Per a later analysis, the 666 first-cohort and over 90 validation repertoires shared one platform. Broader study findings: Most sequenced TCRs were rare (though some public TCRs occurred in many donors). A list of 164 TCR beta chains associated with cytomegalovirus was given.

Profiled with immunoSEQ multiplex PCR; TCRdb holds only in-frame clones, not every one. Of 90,000 to 120,000 clones listed, approximately 85% are singletons. V was clipped by 1 base and J by 5 bases, with 18 bases between them. The germline CDR1 and CDR2 sequences are SGHNT and YENEEA. This CDR3 has 17 amino acids. With regard to this clone: Its antigen remains unknown.

This receptor was taken from a woman in her late teens or twenties in good health and CMV-seronegative. V usage is TRBV11-3 and J usage is TRBJ2-1; perhaps TRBD2 as D (7 bases). Sequencing was done on a sample of PBMCs. The CDR3 region is CASSLVGFGGHHNEQFF. The CDR3 region has the DNA TGTGCCAGCAGCTTAGTAGGGTTCGGGGGGCACCACAATGAGCAGTTCTTC.